The 3 T cell receptor beta chains below were found in one sample sequenced in a study of shared T cell receptors in the human thymus. Profiled with immunoSEQ multiplex PCR; TCRdb holds only in-frame clones, not every one. Of over 65,000 clones in the sample, about 95% were seen once. The sequenced material came from thymocytes. The source is a human donor.

The chain joins TRBV10-3 to TRBJ2-7; D might be TRBD1 or TRBD2, each matching 6 bases. The CDR3 has 15 residues. The V and J ends lost 4 bases and 3 bases respectively, with 16 bases between them. The germline V gene has CDR1 ENHRY and CDR2 SYGVKD. The CDR3 DNA follows: TGTGCCATCAGTGGGGCCCCACAGGGAGGCTACGAGCAGTACTTC. Protein: CAISGAPQGGYEQYF.

V is TRBV29-1 and J is TRBJ1-4; D remains unclear. Looked up from germline, CDR1 is SQVTM and CDR2 is ANQGSEA. CDR3 length: 14 residues. Between the trimmed V and J ends, which lost 1 base and 0 bases, there was a span of 6 bases. CDR3 region: CSVEATATNEKLFF. DNA for the CDR3: TGCAGCGTTGAAGCTACTGCAACTAATGAAAAACTGTTTTTT.

A single count supports this clone. The V call is TRBV15, the J call TRBJ1-1, with a weak D call TRBD1 (5 bases). The V gene's germline CDR1 is LNHNV and CDR2 YYDKDF (reference sequence). This CDR3 has 15 residues. V was cut by 1 base and J by 3 bases, with 12 bases left in between. DNA for the CDR3: TGTGCCACCAGCAGAGTACGGGGGAGGGACACTGAAGCTTTCTTT. Protein sequence: CATSRVRGRDTEAFF.